This T cell receptor (beta chain) is from a study of T cells after yellow fever vaccination. General study results and limits: After the booster, 95% to 98% of CD4 and roughly nine tenths of CD8 primary-response clones were re-detected. Sorted repertoires could include abundant contaminating clonotypes from bulk cells.

Generation of TCR cDNA used 5'RACE template switching (which added a universal primer site and UMIs). MiXCR, run by TCRdb on the 5' RACE reads, gives a single entry per CDR3 protein. The sample includes about 320,000 distinct CDR3 sequences, 3.5% to 4.5% of them seen just once. This clonotype was counted at least ten times. The antigen is unknown. The germline V and J ends were trimmed by 3 bases and 5 bases, with 13 bases remaining between them. Per germline, CDR1 MNHEY and CDR2 SMNVEV (reference sequence). The CDR3 loop spans 15 amino acids. The chain combines TRBV27 with TRBJ2-2; the D is unclear. This receptor was identified in a man aged 18 to 35 who received the YFV17D yellow fever vaccine. Sequenced here: PBMCs, sampled 15 days after the yellow fever booster vaccination. The CDR3 here is CASSLIRDRTGELFF. The CDR3 DNA reads TGTGCCAGCAGTTTGATAAGGGATCGGACCGGGGAGCTGTTTTTT.